Listed here are 17 T cell receptor beta chains from one sample, sequenced in a study of cytomegalovirus exposure and HLA in healthy donors. It was with 60 Vbeta and 13 Jbeta primers that the PCR ran. Data came from immunoSEQ multiplex PCR; TCRdb stores just in-frame clones and leaves some out. In the table there are about 93,000 clones, approximately 68% of which are singletons. The sequenced sample was PBMCs. Receptors originate from a boy between 10 and 17 years old in good health and CMV-seropositive.

The chain uses TRBV7-9 and TRBJ2-3; TRBD1 agrees at 7 bases. Germline-derived CDR1 and CDR2 are SEHNR and FQNEAQ (reference sequence). V dropped 2 bases and J dropped 3; count of bases not matched to a gene: 5. The CDR3 runs 15 residues. The CDR3 bases are TGTGCCAGCAGCTTACAGGGGGACGGGACAGATACGCAGTATTTT. This gives the protein CASSLQGDGTDTQYF. Filled out from reference TRBV7-9 and TRBJ2-3, the complete variable domain reads DTGVSQNPRHKITKRGQNVTFRCDPISEHNRLYWYRQTLGQGPEFLTYFQNEAQLEKSRLLSDRFSAERPKGSFSTLEIQRTEQGDSAMYLCASSLQGDGTDTQYFGPGTRLTVL.

V usage is TRBV2 and J usage is TRBJ2-2, with 7 bases identical to TRBD1. After removal of 5 bases from V and 5 bases from J, the junction contained 8 bases not matched to a gene. The CDR3 contains 15 residues. Germline loops: CDR1 SNHLY, CDR2 FYNNEI. In DNA, the CDR3 is TGTGCCAGCAGTTTCACAGGGGCTCGGACCGGGGAGCTGTTTTTT. This gives the protein CASSFTGARTGELFF.

The chain carries TRBV4-2 and TRBJ2-7; TRBD1 matches at 9 bases. The CDR3 covers 17 residues. Germline values: CDR1 LGHNA, CDR2 YNFKEQ. Germline trimming cut 4 bases from V and 0 bases from J; bases unmatched to any gene: 10. As DNA, the CDR3 is TGTGCCAGCAGCCTTTACGCCGGGACAGGGATCTCCTACGAGCAGTACTTC. This gives the protein CASSLYAGTGISYEQYF.

There are a few counts of this clone. V and J are TRBV9 and TRBJ2-6; D unclear. With 0 bases removed from V and 4 bases from J, the gap between germline ends came to 8 bases. This CDR3 comprises 15 residues. CDR1 is SGDLS and CDR2 is YYNGEE in the germline V gene. CDR3 DNA sequence: TGTGCCAGCAGCGTAGATGTGCGGGGGGCCAACGTCCTGACTTTC. It codes for CASSVDVRGANVLTF.

V and J are TRBV19 and TRBJ2-5; D gene uncertain. This CDR3 region has 12 residues. The V end was cut by 4 bases, the J end by 3 bases, with 6 bases between. CDR1 and CDR2 (germline): LNHDA, SQIVND (reference sequence). CDR3 nucleotide sequence: TGTGCCAGTAGTAGGGCAAAAGAGACCCAGTACTTC. Translation gives CASSRAKETQYF. Combining the CDR3 with reference TRBV19 and TRBJ2-5 gives the whole variable domain DGGITQSPKYLFRKEGQNVTLSCEQNLNHDAMYWYRQDPGQGLRLIYYSQIVNDFQKGDIAEGYSVSREKKESFPLTVTSAQKNPTAFYLCASSRAKETQYFGPGTRLLVL.

V and J are TRBV29-1 and TRBJ2-3; 9 nucleotides match TRBD2. Trimming took 3 bases from V and 1 from J; bases not matched to a gene: 2. Germline values: CDR1 SQVTM, CDR2 ANQGSEA. The CDR3 spans 14 residues. CDR3 protein: CSVDEREGTDTQYF. The CDR3 coding sequence is TGCAGCGTTGATGAGCGGGAGGGCACAGATACGCAGTATTTT.

This clone has only a few counts. The gene calls are TRBV7-8 and TRBJ1-2; the match to TRBD1 covers 8 bases. The CDR3 is 14 residues long. Trimming at V came to 5 bases and at J to 6 bases, leaving 8 bases not matched to a gene. Germline assignment: CDR1 SGHVS and CDR2 FQNEAQ. The CDR3 region has the DNA TGTGCCAGCAGCCGCAGGACAGGGTATGATGGCTACACCTTC. Its protein product is CASSRRTGYDGYTF.

The chain employs TRBV19 and TRBJ2-3, with TRBD2 matching over 16 bases. V lost 6 bases and J lost 2; bases outside the gene matches: 5. CDR1 is LNHDA, CDR2 SQIVND, per germline (reference sequence). The CDR3 loop spans 17 amino acids. The CDR3 region is CASSLGLAGGPTDTQYF. CDR3 in DNA: TGTGCCAGTAGCCTGGGACTAGCGGGAGGGCCCACAGATACGCAGTATTTT.

The genes are TRBV5-6 and TRBJ2-7, with TRBD1 matching 8 bases. This CDR3 has 15 residues. After removal of 4 bases from V and 5 bases from J, the junction contained 11 bases not matched to a gene. CDR1 and CDR2 from the germline V gene are SGHDT and YYEEEE. This chain's CDR3 is CASSPPGQGLNEQYF. The CDR3 nucleotides are TGTGCCAGCAGCCCCCCTGGACAGGGTTTGAACGAGCAGTACTTC.

This clone was found a few times. V usage is TRBV10-3 and J usage is TRBJ2-6; D is perhaps TRBD1 (6 bases). The germline V gene encodes CDR1 ENHRY and CDR2 SYGVKD. This CDR3 has 18 residues. Trimming took 8 bases from V and 4 from J, leaving 24 bases between them. CDR3 coding DNA: TGTGCCATCCGTGCAAACAGGGTACCATCCCCCGGGGCCAACGTCCTGACTTTC. Protein: CAIRANRVPSPGANVLTF.

V and J are TRBV29-1 and TRBJ1-2; no firm D call. The CDR3 is 11 amino acids. The germline V gene encodes CDR1 SQVTM and CDR2 ANQGSEA. Between the trimmed V and J ends, which lost 7 bases and 0 bases, there was a span of 6 bases. Here the CDR3 DNA reads TGCAGCGCCGGAGCTAACTATGGCTACACCTTC. It translates to CSAGANYGYTF. Full variable domain (outside the CDR3, taken from reference TRBV29-1 and TRBJ1-2): SAVISQKPSRDICQRGTSLTIQCQVDSQVTMMFWYRQQPGQSLTLIATANQGSEATYESGFVIDKFPISRPNLTFSTLTVSNMSPEDSSIYLCSAGANYGYTFGSGTRLTVV.

V is TRBV27 and J is TRBJ1-6, with D perhaps TRBD1 (6 bases). Germline V gene sequence: CDR1 MNHEY, CDR2 SMNVEV (reference sequence). Trimming left V 4 bases short and J 3 bases short, with 13 bases between. The CDR3 covers 16 residues. Written as DNA, the CDR3 is TGTGCCAGCAGTTCAAACCGGGACAACTATAATTCACCCCTCCACTTT. This encodes CASSSNRDNYNSPLHF.

The rearrangement joins TRBV9 to TRBJ2-3, with 7 bases identical to TRBD2. Unmatched junction bases numbered 7, after V lost 4 bases and J lost 8 bases. CDR1 and CDR2 from the germline V gene are SGDLS and YYNGEE. The CDR3 has 13 amino acids. This chain's CDR3 is CASSPAGFGTQYF. In DNA form, the CDR3 reads TGTGCCAGCAGCCCAGCGGGGTTCGGTACGCAGTATTTT.

The gene calls are TRBV7-3 and TRBJ2-7; D perhaps matches TRBD1 (5 bases). Germline V gene sequence: CDR1 SGHTA, CDR2 FQGTGA. Between the trimmed V and J ends, which lost 5 bases and 4 bases, there was a span of 12 bases. The CDR3 extends over 13 amino acids. As DNA, the CDR3 is TGTGCCAGCAGCCTCCGGTCAGGGTACGAGCAGTACTTC. Protein product: CASSLRSGYEQYF.

On this clone itself: This CDR3 is missing its conserved last phenylalanine or tryptophan, likely due to a read error. The limits of the CDR3 on the DNA are not certain, so only TCRdb's listed CDR3 is given. The chain is built from TRBV5-1 and TRBJ1-1. Germline CDR1 SGHRS, CDR2 YFSETQ. The CDR3 is made up of 9 amino acids, end residues included. CDR3 protein: CASSLGTQP.

The chain has TRBV4-2 and TRBJ2-7; TRBD1 is a possible D gene (5 bases). The CDR3 is 16 residues long. Trimming left V 0 bases short and J 2 bases short, with 14 bases between. The germline V gene has CDR1 LGHNA and CDR2 YNFKEQ. As DNA, the CDR3 is TGTGCCAGCAGCCAAGATAACGGTGGACACCCCTACGAGCAGTACTTC. Its protein product is CASSQDNGGHPYEQYF.

The chain is built from TRBV19 and TRBJ2-7, with TRBD2 matching 10 bases. Germline V gives CDR1 LNHDA, CDR2 SQIVND (reference sequence). CDR3 length: 14 residues. V shed 5 bases, J shed 6 bases, and the junction held 7 bases outside the gene matches. The CDR3 DNA reads as TGTGCCAGTAGTCCACTAGCGGGATATGGCGAGCAGTACTTC. This codes for CASSPLAGYGEQYF. Using reference TRBV19 and TRBJ2-7 for the parts outside the CDR3, the full variable domain is DGGITQSPKYLFRKEGQNVTLSCEQNLNHDAMYWYRQDPGQGLRLIYYSQIVNDFQKGDIAEGYSVSREKKESFPLTVTSAQKNPTAFYLCASSPLAGYGEQYFGPGTRLTVT.